One and the same sample provided the 32 T cell receptor beta chains below, sequenced in a study of cytomegalovirus exposure and HLA in healthy donors. Sequencing was performed with immunoSEQ multiplex PCR; in TCRdb, only in-frame clones are kept and a portion is missing. Of 250,000 to 300,000 clones in the sample, around 91% were seen once. The specimen sequenced was PBMCs. These receptor sequences come from a young woman in good health and CMV-seronegative.

This clone came up a few times. The rearrangement uses TRBV30 and TRBJ1-5; the match to TRBD1 covers 7 bases. From germline, CDR1 is GTSNPN and CDR2 SVGIG (reference sequence). The J segment lost 1 base and the V segment lost 1 base, leaving 7 bases of the junction unmatched. CDR3 size: 16 residues. The CDR3 protein is CAWSDGDRASNQPQHF. The CDR3 DNA sequence: TGTGCCTGGAGTGACGGAGACAGGGCCAGCAATCAGCCCCAGCATTTT.

V gene TRBV7-2 combines with J gene TRBJ2-7, with D maybe TRBD2 (5 bases). CDR3 length: 14 residues. With 6 bases removed from V and 4 bases from J, the gap between germline ends came to 16 bases. Germline loops: CDR1 SGHTA, CDR2 FQGNSA. CDR3 DNA sequence: TGTGCCAGCAGGCCAGCCGAGGGATGGTACGAGCAGTACTTC. It translates to CASRPAEGWYEQYF.

As regards this clone: Other DNA sequences from this sample encode an identical CDR3 as well. V is TRBV28 and J is TRBJ1-1; no reliable D call. This CDR3 is 13 amino acids long. Germline CDR1 MDHEN, CDR2 SYDVKM. V lost 2 bases to trimming and J lost 1 base, with 5 bases between them. The CDR3 region is CASSLGGNTEAFF. CDR3 sequence (DNA): TGTGCCAGCAGTTTAGGCGGGAACACTGAAGCTTTCTTT.

The chain has TRBV6-4 and TRBJ2-7, with D perhaps TRBD1 (5 bases). Germline V lookup: CDR1 MRHNA, CDR2 SNTAGT. This CDR3 spans 13 amino acids. The V gene lost 4 bases and the J gene lost 7 bases, with 14 bases spanning the gap. CDR3 loop: CASSVDSLGEQYF. CDR3 DNA: TGTGCCAGCAGTGTAGACAGTTTGGGAGAGCAGTACTTC.

This clone turned up a few times. The J gene is TRBJ2-5, the V gene TRBV28, with D tentatively TRBD1 (6 bases). Trimming stripped 5 bases from V and 2 bases from J, with 18 bases between. CDR3 length: 16 amino acids. In germline, CDR1 is MDHEN, CDR2 SYDVKM. The CDR3 spells CASSLLTGSRQETQYF. The CDR3 DNA reads TGTGCCAGCAGTCTCCTTACAGGGTCGCGTCAAGAGACCCAGTACTTC.

The J gene is TRBJ1-2, the V gene TRBV27; maybe TRBD1 (6 bases). The CDR3 has 13 residues. Germline V gene data show CDR1 as MNHEY and CDR2 as SMNVEV (reference sequence). V dropped 5 bases and J dropped 4 bases, with 11 bases sitting between them. Here the CDR3 reads CASSAGTTYGYTF. The CDR3 DNA reads as TGTGCCAGCAGTGCAGGGACAACCTATGGCTACACCTTC.

V and J are TRBV14 and TRBJ1-1, with a tentative D call TRBD1 (6 bases). The germline V gene has CDR1 SGHDN and CDR2 FVKESK. This CDR3 has 13 residues. Trimming removed 5 bases at V and 1 base at J, with 8 bases between. The CDR3 DNA reads as TGTGCCAGCAGCTGGACAGAGAACACTGAAGCTTTCTTT. Encoded protein: CASSWTENTEAFF.

There are a few counts of this clone. The rearrangement uses TRBV7-6 and TRBJ2-7, with TRBD1 identical over 10 bases. CDR1 and CDR2 from the germline V gene are SGHVS and FNYEAQ. The CDR3 runs to 14 residues. Trimming at V came to 5 bases and at J to 3 bases, leaving 4 bases not matched to a gene. The CDR3 protein is CASSAGQGGYEQYF. Written as DNA, the CDR3 is TGTGCCAGCAGCGCCGGACAGGGGGGCTACGAGCAGTACTTC.

The V and J genes are TRBV10-1 and TRBJ2-3; D might be TRBD2 (5 bases). CDR3 length: 13 residues. Germline CDR1 reads WNHNN; CDR2 reads SYGVQD (reference sequence). Trimming removed 4 bases from V and 5 bases from J, with 10 bases in between. The CDR3 DNA sequence: TGCGCCAGCAGTGGGGCCGGGGAAGATACGCAGTATTTT. The encoded protein is CASSGAGEDTQYF.

In DNA, the CDR3 is TGTGCCAGCAGCGTTGTGACAGGGGCCCTGAACACTGAAGCTTTCTTT. It yields the protein CASSVVTGALNTEAFF. This chain connects TRBV9 to TRBJ1-1; 8 nucleotides line up with TRBD1. This CDR3 has 16 residues. CDR1 and CDR2 (germline): SGDLS, YYNGEE. Trimming cost V 2 bases and J 0 bases; bases outside gene matches: 6.

This clone was observed once. The J gene is TRBJ2-2, the V gene TRBV18, with TRBD1 as a possible D gene (5 bases). Deletions cut 3 bases from V and 2 bases from J, with 10 bases between. The CDR3 has 15 residues. Germline-derived CDR1 and CDR2 are KGHSH and LQKENI. CDR3 amino acids: CASSPGPPNTGELFF. CDR3 in DNA: TGTGCCAGCTCACCGGGGCCCCCCAACACCGGGGAGCTGTTTTTT.

This clone has a single count. The rearrangement uses TRBV28 and TRBJ1-6, with a tentative D call TRBD1 (6 bases). CDR1 is MDHEN, CDR2 SYDVKM, per germline. This CDR3 contains 15 residues. With 3 bases removed from V and 9 bases from J, the gap between germline ends came to 15 bases. CDR3 DNA: TGTGCCAGCAGTTTTGCCACAGGGCCAGCTTCACCCCTCCACTTT. Translation: CASSFATGPASPLHF.

CDR3 loop: CASSLAGITDTQYF. For the CDR3, the DNA is TGTGCCAGCAGCTTGGCGGGGATCACAGATACGCAGTATTTT. This sequence joins TRBV11-3 and TRBJ2-3; weak D call: TRBD2 (6 bases). The CDR3 totals 14 residues. Looked up from germline, CDR1 is SGHNT and CDR2 is YENEEA. Trimming removed 3 bases at V and 2 bases at J, with 9 bases between.

V usage is TRBV11-2 and J usage is TRBJ2-2; no firm D call. CDR1 and CDR2 (germline): SGHAT, FQNNGV. V was pared by 5 bases and J by 0 bases, with 7 bases between. The CDR3 consists of 14 residues. DNA for the CDR3: TGTGCCAGCAGCACAAACGCGAACACCGGGGAGCTGTTTTTT. This translates into CASSTNANTGELFF. Drawing the rest from reference TRBV11-2 and TRBJ2-2, the complete variable domain is EAGVAQSPRYKIIEKRQSVAFWCNPISGHATLYWYQQILGQGPKLLIQFQNNGVVDDSQLPKDRFSAERLKGVDSTLKIQPAKLEDSAVYLCASSTNANTGELFFGEGSRLTVL.

The rearrangement uses TRBV2 and TRBJ2-5; 12 bases fit TRBD2. The germline V gene encodes CDR1 SNHLY and CDR2 FYNNEI. V lost 8 bases, J lost 5 bases, and 15 bases stayed unmatched. The CDR3 is 17 residues long. The CDR3 bases are TGTGCCAGCTTCCCCGAGCTAGCGGGGGGGCCCGGGGAGACCCAGTACTTC. It codes for CASFPELAGGPGETQYF.

V usage is TRBV5-1 and J usage is TRBJ1-2; D not certain. Trimming stripped 0 bases from V and 7 bases from J, with 10 bases between. CDR1 is SGHRS, CDR2 YFSETQ, per germline. CDR3 size: 13 residues. The CDR3 here is CASSLDNSAGYTF. The CDR3 DNA reads TGCGCCAGCAGCTTGGACAATTCTGCTGGCTACACCTTC.

The J gene is TRBJ1-1, the V gene TRBV14; TRBD1 is a possible D gene (6 bases). This CDR3 has 17 amino acids. Germline V gene lookup returns CDR1 SGHDN and CDR2 FVKESK. The germline V and J ends were trimmed by 3 bases and 1 base, with 18 bases remaining between them. CDR3 DNA sequence: TGTGCCAGCAGCCATCGTCGGGTGTGGGGGCAGAACACTGAAGCTTTCTTT. Translation: CASSHRRVWGQNTEAFF.

The chain recombines TRBV28 with TRBJ1-1; D is unresolved. CDR1 MDHEN and CDR2 SYDVKM come from the germline V gene. The V end was cut by 6 bases, the J end by 7 bases, with 15 bases between. The CDR3 has 13 residues. The CDR3 spells CASSIGGYSEAFF. In DNA, the CDR3 is TGTGCCAGCAGCATTGGCGGGTATAGTGAAGCTTTCTTT.

The chain has TRBV7-2 and TRBJ1-3; 8 bases match TRBD1. The CDR3 totals 13 residues. Losses at the gene ends were 7 bases for V and 7 bases for J; bases not matched to a gene: 6. Per germline, CDR1 SGHTA and CDR2 FQGNSA. The CDR3 DNA follows: TGTGCCAGCACCAGGACAGGGTTCAACACCATATATTTT. Protein sequence: CASTRTGFNTIYF.

The rearrangement uses TRBV28 and TRBJ1-4; 7 bases are a match to TRBD1. Trimming removed 3 bases from V and 8 bases from J; junction bases left unmatched: 6. Germline V lookup: CDR1 MDHEN, CDR2 SYDVKM. This CDR3 is 14 amino acids long. The CDR3 region is CASSFDREGEKLFF. CDR3 coding DNA: TGTGCCAGCAGTTTCGACAGGGAAGGAGAAAAACTGTTTTTT. Combining the CDR3 with reference TRBV28 and TRBJ1-4 gives the whole variable domain DVKVTQSSRYLVKRTGEKVFLECVQDMDHENMFWYRQDPGLGLRLIYFSYDVKMKEKGDIPEGYSVSREKKERFSLILESASTNQTSMYLCASSFDREGEKLFFGSGTQLSVL.

This sequence joins TRBV30 and TRBJ1-1, with D perhaps TRBD1 (5 bases). The CDR3 consists of 13 residues. V was shortened by 1 base and J by 5 bases, with 11 bases between the two germline ends. CDR1 is GTSNPN and CDR2 is SVGIG in the germline V gene (reference sequence). The CDR3 loop reads CAWSGGRGTEAFF. The CDR3 DNA sequence: TGTGCCTGGAGTGGCGGGAGGGGAACTGAAGCTTTCTTT.

V usage is TRBV19 and J usage is TRBJ1-6; possible D gene TRBD1, 6 bases. This CDR3 is built from 13 residues. With 4 bases removed from V and 10 bases from J, the gap between germline ends came to 11 bases. Germline assignment: CDR1 LNHDA and CDR2 SQIVND (reference sequence). CDR3 protein: CASSTGVGSPLHF. The CDR3 DNA reads TGTGCCAGTAGTACAGGGGTGGGGTCACCCCTCCACTTT.

This chain uses TRBV13 with TRBJ2-7, with 14 bases identical to TRBD2. V shed 4 bases and J 2 bases; nucleotides not matched to a gene: 4. Germline CDR1 PRHDT, CDR2 FYEKMQ (reference sequence). This CDR3 region has 16 residues. The CDR3, as DNA: TGTGCCAGCAGCTCGGGACTAGCGGGGGTAGCCTACGAGCAGTACGTC. Its protein product is CASSSGLAGVAYEQYV.

V gene TRBV28 combines with J gene TRBJ2-7, with TRBD1 matching 7 bases. V trimming: 3 bases; J trimming: 5 bases; junction bases outside the gene matches: 4. Looked up from germline, CDR1 is MDHEN and CDR2 is SYDVKM. The CDR3 contains 13 residues. The CDR3 nucleotides are TGTGCCAGCAGTTTGTCCACAGGGGACGAGCAGTACGTC. Its translation: CASSLSTGDEQYV.

This sequence joins TRBV30 and TRBJ1-1; 8 bases are shared with TRBD1. The CDR3 loop spans 13 amino acids. V shed 8 bases and J 3 bases; nucleotides not matched to a gene: 8. The germline V gene has CDR1 GTSNPN and CDR2 SVGIG (reference sequence). The CDR3 here is CAQQGGADTEAFF. The CDR3 coding sequence is TGTGCCCAACAGGGGGGGGCGGACACTGAAGCTTTCTTT.

This clone was seen more than once but under ten times. This chain joins TRBV27 and TRBJ2-1; 8 nucleotides agree with TRBD2. CDR3 length: 14 residues. Germline V gives CDR1 MNHEY, CDR2 SMNVEV (reference sequence). Trimming took 6 bases from V and 7 from J; bases not matched to a gene: 8. DNA for the CDR3: TGTGCCAGCAGGCGGGGGGCTCCAATAAATGAGCAGTTCTTC. It specifies CASRRGAPINEQFF.

This clone was seen a single time. The chain couples TRBV14 to TRBJ1-1; D remains ambiguous. V dropped 0 bases and J dropped 1 base, with 3 bases sitting between them. CDR1 is SGHDN and CDR2 is FVKESK in the germline V gene. The length of the CDR3 is 13 residues. Here the CDR3 reads CASSQDRNTEAFF. For the CDR3, the DNA is TGTGCCAGCAGCCAAGATCGGAACACTGAAGCTTTCTTT.

The gene calls are TRBV5-1 and TRBJ1-1; possible D gene TRBD1, 6 bases. Germline CDR1 SGHRS, CDR2 YFSETQ. This CDR3 is 15 amino acids long. V lost 3 bases and J lost 1, with 13 bases in between. Here the CDR3 reads CASSSLLTGNTEAFF. CDR3 nucleotides: TGCGCCAGCAGCTCCCTCTTGACAGGGAACACTGAAGCTTTCTTT. The whole variable domain, remainder taken from reference TRBV5-1 and TRBJ1-1, is KAGVTQTPRYLIKTRGQQVTLSCSPISGHRSVSWYQQTPGQGLQFLFEYFSETQRNKGNFPGRFSGRQFSNSRSEMNVSTLELGDSALYLCASSSLLTGNTEAFFGQGTRLTVV.

This chain joins TRBV6-5 and TRBJ1-1, with D perhaps matching TRBD1 (5 bases). Trimming removed 2 bases at V and 3 bases at J, with 13 bases between. The CDR3 contains 15 residues. In germline, CDR1 is MNHEY, CDR2 SVGAGI. CDR3 loop: CASSYDSSRDTEAFF. CDR3 sequence (DNA): TGTGCCAGCAGTTACGACAGTTCCCGAGACACTGAAGCTTTCTTT.

The chain employs TRBV2 and TRBJ1-2; D remains ambiguous. Trimming pared 9 bases from V and 6 bases from J, leaving 17 bases between. Germline CDR1 is SNHLY and CDR2 is FYNNEI. The CDR3 sequence is 13 residues long. CDR3 sequence: CARGRREGDGYTF. As DNA, the CDR3 is TGTGCCAGAGGGAGGCGGGAGGGAGATGGCTACACCTTC.

The chain joins TRBV27 to TRBJ1-2; TRBD1 is a possible D gene (5 bases). Germline CDR1 reads MNHEY; CDR2 reads SMNVEV (reference sequence). The CDR3 runs 15 residues. Trimming took off 6 bases at V and 2 bases at J, with 16 bases between the two ends. The CDR3, as DNA: TGTGCCAGCAGCTCACCGGGACTGCTGAACTATGGCTACACCTTC. This sequence encodes CASSSPGLLNYGYTF.

The chain recombines TRBV7-9 with TRBJ1-4; TRBD1 is a possible D gene (5 bases). The CDR3 has 14 amino acids. V was trimmed by 1 base and J by 8 bases, leaving 11 bases between them. Germline CDR1 and CDR2: SEHNR and FQNEAQ (reference sequence). As DNA, the CDR3 is TGTGCCAGCAGCTTAGGCGGGGGTCGGGAAAAACTGTTTTTT. Translated, it gives CASSLGGGREKLFF.